The rows below give T cell receptor beta chains drawn from one sample of a study of TIL therapy for anti-PD-1-resistant metastatic lung cancer. Sequencing was performed with immunoSEQ multiplex PCR; in TCRdb, only in-frame clones are kept and a portion is missing. The sample has around 20,000 clones; nearly 80% are singletons. The specimen comprised blood, sampled at baseline. Receptor source: a person between 30 and 79 years old with non-small cell lung cancer. CDR3s leave out the opening cysteine and the closing phenylalanine or tryptophan.

j_call	v_call	cdr3_aa
TRBJ2-7	TRBV9	ASSISGWSSYEQY
TRBJ1-2	TRBV7-6	ASSLSPSGGWGYGYT
TRBJ2-1	TRBV7-8	ASSLAYRYNEQF
TRBJ2-7	TRBV19	ASSNLQGVEQY
TRBJ1-5	TRBV27	ASSLSGQWDQPQH
TRBJ2-7	TRBV11-2	ASSEGTGGFASYEQY
TRBJ2-7	TRBV19	ASSISGWSYEQY
TRBJ1-3	TRBV7-6	ASSSLTGTHWGNTIY
TRBJ2-1	TRBV7-2	ASSPILAGAYNEQF
TRBJ2-3	TRBV7-2	ASSSVHLPGADTQY
TRBJ2-1	TRBV12-3/TRBV12-4	ASSLDAGIGF
TRBJ2-3	TRBV3-1/TRBV3-2	ASSPQGALAQY
TRBJ1-2	TRBV5-1	ASSFSGTGYGYT
TRBJ2-2	TRBV2	ASSELGATGELF
TRBJ2-7	TRBV6-5	ASSYGRESSYEQY
TRBJ2-7	TRBV5-4	ASSPGQGMYEQY
TRBJ2-1	TRBV6-5	ASSYLGQPALGQF
TRBJ1-5	TRBV6-4	ASPGGGRPPQH
TRBJ2-5	TRBV7-2	ASSLGGAQETQY